This T cell receptor beta chain was sequenced for a study of T-cell memory formation after mild COVID-19. A single record per CDR3 protein comes from TCRdb applying MiXCR to the 5' RACE reads. This sample has around 140,000 distinct CDR3 sequences; approximately 21% occur once, and the top ten carry around 2.5%. This clonotype was recorded a few times. Per germline, CDR1 LGHDT and CDR2 YNNKEL (reference sequence). The ends lost 1 base at V and 6 bases at J; junction bases unmatched: 3. The CDR3 is 16 amino acids. The material sequenced was PBMCs or a T cell subset sorted from them (not recorded which). The rearrangement uses TRBV3-1 and TRBJ2-3; 14 nucleotides line up with TRBD2. This TCR derives from an adult woman who had mild COVID-19 (a few samples of this study predate the infection). Cell type and time point are not known. The DNA for the CDR3 is TGTGCCAGCAGCCAAGGGACTAGCGGGAGGTTGGATACGCAGTATTTT. It yields the protein CASSQGTSGRLDTQYF.